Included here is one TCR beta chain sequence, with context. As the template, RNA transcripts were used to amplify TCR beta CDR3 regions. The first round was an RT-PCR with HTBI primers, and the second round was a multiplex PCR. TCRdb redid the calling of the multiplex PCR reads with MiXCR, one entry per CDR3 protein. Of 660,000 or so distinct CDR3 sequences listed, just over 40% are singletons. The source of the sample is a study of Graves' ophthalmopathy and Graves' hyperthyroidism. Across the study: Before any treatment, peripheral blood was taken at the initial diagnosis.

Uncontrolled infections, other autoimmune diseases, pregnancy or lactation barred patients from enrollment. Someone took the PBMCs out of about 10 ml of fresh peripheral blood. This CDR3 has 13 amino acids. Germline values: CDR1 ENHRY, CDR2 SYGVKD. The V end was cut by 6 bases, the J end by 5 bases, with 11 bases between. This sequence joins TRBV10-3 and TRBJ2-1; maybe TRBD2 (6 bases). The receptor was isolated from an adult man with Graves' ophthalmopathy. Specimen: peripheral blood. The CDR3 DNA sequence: TGTGCCATCAGGAGACTAGACAACAATGAGCAGTTCTTC. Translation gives CAIRRLDNNEQFF.